This entry is about one T cell receptor beta chain. The sequenced fragment ends 3 residues before the CDR3 boundary, so the rest is inferred from the germline J gene. This sample was included in a study of Tregs in tolerant kidney transplant recipients. The table came from immunoSEQ multiplex PCR; TCRdb's copy has only in-frame clones and leaves some out. Found here are about 48,000 clones; the top ten clones hold 0.75% to 0.95%. CDR3 length: 15 residues. The germline CDR1 and CDR2 sequences are KGHSH and LQKENI. J was trimmed by 6 bases and V by 0 bases; bases with no gene match: 1. The gene calls are TRBV18 and TRBJ2-7; 14 bases fit TRBD2. Here the sequenced sample was CD4+ T cells from blood, taken before the transplant. This TCR derives from a human donor who received a combined kidney and bone marrow transplant. This chain's CDR3 is CASSPPGLAGAEQYF. CDR3 bases read: TGTGCCAGCTCACCACCGGGACTAGCGGGAGCCGAG. The whole variable domain, remainder taken from reference TRBV18 and TRBJ2-7, is NAGVMQNPRHLVRRRGQEARLRCSPMKGHSHVYWYRQLPEEGLKFMVYLQKENIIDESGMPKERFSAEFPKEGPSILRIQQVVRGDSAAYFCASSPPGLAGAEQYFGPGTRLTVT.